This is a list of T cell receptor beta chains from one sample in a study of T cells after yellow fever vaccination. TCRdb passed the 5' RACE reads through MiXCR, listing each CDR3 protein once. The sample records just under 600,000 distinct CDR3 sequences, roughly 12% being singletons. The sample here was PBMCs, taken on the day of the yellow fever booster vaccination. These receptors originate from a man aged 25-40 years who received the YFV17D yellow fever vaccine. The CDR3 runs from the conserved cysteine through the conserved F or W. The order of the fields is V gene, clone size, J gene, D gene, CDR3 DNA, CDR3 protein. The D gene is left open where the match is weak. A clone size is listed for some rows: how often the clone was seen (once, few, many), or a class if it is expanded.

V gene: TRBV24-1
clone size: few
J gene: TRBJ2-3
D gene: -
CDR3 DNA: TGTGCCACCAGTGGCCCAGGACTCTCCGCGCAGTATTTT
CDR3 protein: CATSGPGLSAQYF

V gene: TRBV20-1
clone size: many
J gene: TRBJ2-1
D gene: -
CDR3 DNA: TGCAGTGCTAGACTCTTTGGTTCCTACAATGAGCAGTTCTTC
CDR3 protein: CSARLFGSYNEQFF

V gene: TRBV4-3
clone size: few
J gene: TRBJ2-5
D gene: TRBD2
CDR3 DNA: TGCGCCAGCAGCCAAGATCGGGCGGGGGGGGGAGAGACCCAGTACTTC
CDR3 protein: CASSQDRAGGGETQYF

V gene: TRBV27
clone size: few
J gene: TRBJ2-7
D gene: -
CDR3 DNA: TGTGCCAGCAGTTTTTTGAGGACCGCAATGGCCTACGAGCAGTACTTC
CDR3 protein: CASSFLRTAMAYEQYF

V gene: TRBV6-1
clone size: -
J gene: TRBJ2-5
D gene: -
CDR3 DNA: TGTGCCAGCAGGACCCCGGGGGGCAGTCGGCAAGAGACCCAGTACTTC
CDR3 protein: CASRTPGGSRQETQYF

V gene: TRBV7-6
clone size: -
J gene: TRBJ2-1
D gene: TRBD2
CDR3 DNA: TGTGCCAGCAGGTCATTAGCGGGAGGGGACTCCTACAATGAGCAGTTCTTC
CDR3 protein: CASRSLAGGDSYNEQFF

V gene: TRBV7-2
clone size: -
J gene: TRBJ2-1
D gene: -
CDR3 DNA: TGTGCCAGCAGCTCGGGGACTTCTACCTACAATGAGCAGTTCTTC
CDR3 protein: CASSSGTSTYNEQFF

V gene: TRBV6-5
clone size: many
J gene: TRBJ1-1
D gene: -
CDR3 DNA: TGTGCCAGCGGCAGGGAAGCTTTCTTT
CDR3 protein: CASGREAFF

V gene: TRBV12-3/TRBV12-4
clone size: few
J gene: TRBJ1-1
D gene: -
CDR3 DNA: TGTGCCAGCAGCCTACCCATACAGACGGGTGAAGCTTTCTTT
CDR3 protein: CASSLPIQTGEAFF

V gene: TRBV28
clone size: few
J gene: TRBJ2-7
D gene: -
CDR3 DNA: TGTGCCAGCAGTTTAACGGGTCTCTACGAGCAGTACTTC
CDR3 protein: CASSLTGLYEQYF

V gene: TRBV5-1
clone size: many
J gene: TRBJ1-1
D gene: -
CDR3 DNA: TGCGCCAGCAGCTTGGGAGGCAGGGTCACTGAAGCTTTCTTT
CDR3 protein: CASSLGGRVTEAFF

V gene: TRBV6-1
clone size: -
J gene: TRBJ2-3
D gene: -
CDR3 DNA: TGTGCCAGCAGTGAAGGTCAGAGGGATACGCAGTATTTT
CDR3 protein: CASSEGQRDTQYF

V gene: TRBV18
clone size: few
J gene: TRBJ2-7
D gene: TRBD1
CDR3 DNA: TGTGCCAGCTCACCCTCGGGACAGGGCTCCTACGAGCAGTACTTC
CDR3 protein: CASSPSGQGSYEQYF

V gene: TRBV5-1
clone size: few
J gene: TRBJ1-1
D gene: -
CDR3 DNA: TGCGCCAGCAGCTGGGCCGTCGGGGGGCCTACTGAAGCTTTCTTT
CDR3 protein: CASSWAVGGPTEAFF

V gene: TRBV2
clone size: once
J gene: TRBJ1-4
D gene: -
CDR3 DNA: TGTGCCAGCAGTGACCCACGACTTGGGGCTACTTCCGAACGAGGAAAACTGTTTTTT
CDR3 protein: CASSDPRLGATSERGKLFF

V gene: TRBV20-1
clone size: -
J gene: TRBJ2-5
D gene: TRBD2
CDR3 DNA: TGCAGTGCTAGGAAATCGGAGACTAGCGGGAGGGCCTGGGAGACCCAGTACTTC
CDR3 protein: CSARKSETSGRAWETQYF

V gene: TRBV5-1
clone size: few
J gene: TRBJ2-5
D gene: -
CDR3 DNA: TGCGCCAGCACACTTCAGGTCAGCGTACAAGAGACCCAGTACTTC
CDR3 protein: CASTLQVSVQETQYF

V gene: TRBV6-1
clone size: few
J gene: TRBJ1-2
D gene: -
CDR3 DNA: TGTGCCAGCAGACCCGAGGGGGGGATCTATGGCTACACCTTC
CDR3 protein: CASRPEGGIYGYTF

V gene: TRBV12-3/TRBV12-4
clone size: many
J gene: TRBJ2-2
D gene: -
CDR3 DNA: -
CDR3 protein: CASSLGYFGPNTGELFF

V gene: TRBV3-1
clone size: -
J gene: TRBJ1-5
D gene: -
CDR3 DNA: TGTGCCAGCAGCCAAGGCGACAGAGACCAGCATTTT
CDR3 protein: CASSQGDRDQHF

V gene: TRBV5-6
clone size: -
J gene: TRBJ1-1
D gene: -
CDR3 DNA: TGTGCCAGCAGCATCCTCAGGGGACTAAGGGACACTGAAGCTTTCTTT
CDR3 protein: CASSILRGLRDTEAFF

V gene: TRBV9
clone size: many
J gene: TRBJ1-2
D gene: -
CDR3 DNA: TGTGCCAGCAGCGGGAGAGCTAACTATGGCTACACCTTC
CDR3 protein: CASSGRANYGYTF

V gene: TRBV7-2
clone size: many
J gene: TRBJ2-7
D gene: -
CDR3 DNA: TGTGCCAGCACCCGATCAGCCGGCTACGAGCAGTACTTC
CDR3 protein: CASTRSAGYEQYF

V gene: TRBV6-1
clone size: few
J gene: TRBJ1-1
D gene: -
CDR3 DNA: TGTGCCAGCACCTTTACGGGGGGGACTGAAGCTTTCTTT
CDR3 protein: CASTFTGGTEAFF

V gene: TRBV20-1
clone size: -
J gene: TRBJ2-7
D gene: -
CDR3 DNA: TGCAGTGCTAGAAGACCGTCCGAGCAGTACTTC
CDR3 protein: CSARRPSEQYF

V gene: TRBV2
clone size: -
J gene: TRBJ2-1
D gene: -
CDR3 DNA: TGTGCCATACTCTCCCCCCCACTAGTGGAGGGTTACAATGAGCAGTTCTTC
CDR3 protein: CAILSPPLVEGYNEQFF

V gene: TRBV5-5
clone size: -
J gene: TRBJ1-3
D gene: -
CDR3 DNA: TGTGCCAGCAGCCTCTACCAGGGAGGTGGAAACACCATATATTTT
CDR3 protein: CASSLYQGGGNTIYF

V gene: TRBV4-2
clone size: few
J gene: TRBJ1-2
D gene: TRBD1
CDR3 DNA: TGTGCCAGCAGCCAAGGGACAGGGGGATTTTATGGCTACACCTTC
CDR3 protein: CASSQGTGGFYGYTF

V gene: TRBV14
clone size: -
J gene: TRBJ2-7
D gene: TRBD1
CDR3 DNA: TGTGCCAGCAGCCGCCTACCGGGACAGAGCTCCTACGAGCAGTACTTC
CDR3 protein: CASSRLPGQSSYEQYF

V gene: TRBV5-1
clone size: -
J gene: TRBJ2-7
D gene: TRBD1
CDR3 DNA: TGCGCCAGCAGCGAAGGACAGGTTGGACCTAGCGAGCAGTACTTC
CDR3 protein: CASSEGQVGPSEQYF

V gene: TRBV30
clone size: -
J gene: TRBJ2-5
D gene: -
CDR3 DNA: TGTGCCTGGAGTGTAGGAGGAGACCAAGAGACCCAGTACTTC
CDR3 protein: CAWSVGGDQETQYF

V gene: TRBV20-1
clone size: -
J gene: TRBJ2-1
D gene: TRBD2
CDR3 DNA: TGCAGTGCCACAAACGCGGGGGTTGAAAATGAGCAGTTCTTC
CDR3 protein: CSATNAGVENEQFF

V gene: TRBV5-4
clone size: few
J gene: TRBJ2-1
D gene: -
CDR3 DNA: TGTGCCAGCAGGGGGACCGGGACAAACTACAATGAGCAGTTCTTC
CDR3 protein: CASRGTGTNYNEQFF

V gene: TRBV5-6
clone size: many
J gene: TRBJ2-7
D gene: -
CDR3 DNA: TGTGCCAGCAGCCTTGGACGGCTCTACGAGCAGTACTTC
CDR3 protein: CASSLGRLYEQYF

V gene: TRBV3-1
clone size: few
J gene: TRBJ2-7
D gene: TRBD1
CDR3 DNA: TGTGCCAGCAGCCTCCGGACAGGGACCTACGAGCAGTACTTC
CDR3 protein: CASSLRTGTYEQYF

V gene: TRBV18
clone size: -
J gene: TRBJ2-1
D gene: -
CDR3 DNA: TGTGCCAGCTCACCACCTCACAGCTCCTACAATGAGCAGTTCTTC
CDR3 protein: CASSPPHSSYNEQFF

V gene: TRBV7-8
clone size: -
J gene: TRBJ2-7
D gene: -
CDR3 DNA: TGTGCCAGCAACCGGCGGGGTACTGGCGAGCAGTACTTC
CDR3 protein: CASNRRGTGEQYF

V gene: TRBV3-1
clone size: few
J gene: TRBJ2-7
D gene: TRBD1
CDR3 DNA: TGTGCCAGCAGCCCAGGACAGGGTCTCTACGAGCAGTACTTC
CDR3 protein: CASSPGQGLYEQYF

V gene: TRBV12-3/TRBV12-4
clone size: few
J gene: TRBJ2-1
D gene: TRBD2
CDR3 DNA: TGTGCCAGCAGCCAACGAACGGGGACTACCTACAATGAGCAGTTCTTC
CDR3 protein: CASSQRTGTTYNEQFF

V gene: TRBV11-2
clone size: once
J gene: TRBJ2-6
D gene: -
CDR3 DNA: TGTGCCAGCAGCTTAGATCCGGGCAGCTGGGCCAACGTCCTGACTTTC
CDR3 protein: CASSLDPGSWANVLTF

V gene: TRBV7-3
clone size: -
J gene: TRBJ2-3
D gene: -
CDR3 DNA: TGTGCCAGCAGCTTGGGGGTTTCGAATACGCAGTATTTT
CDR3 protein: CASSLGVSNTQYF

V gene: TRBV10-3
clone size: few
J gene: TRBJ1-5
D gene: TRBD1
CDR3 DNA: TGTGCCATCAGAGGACAGGAGGCCCATCAGCCCCAGCATTTT
CDR3 protein: CAIRGQEAHQPQHF

V gene: TRBV6-1
clone size: -
J gene: TRBJ1-1
D gene: -
CDR3 DNA: TGTGCCAGCAGTGAAGTTGGGGCCACTGAAGCTTTCTTT
CDR3 protein: CASSEVGATEAFF

V gene: TRBV3-1
clone size: few
J gene: TRBJ2-1
D gene: -
CDR3 DNA: TGTGCCAGCAGCCAAGAGAGGGTGAAGGGACTCCACAATGAGCAGTTCTTC
CDR3 protein: CASSQERVKGLHNEQFF

V gene: TRBV5-1
clone size: -
J gene: TRBJ2-2
D gene: TRBD2
CDR3 DNA: TGCGCCAGCAGCGGAGGTGGGTCTAGCGGGAGTATTAACACCGGGGAGCTGTTTTTT
CDR3 protein: CASSGGGSSGSINTGELFF

V gene: TRBV5-1
clone size: few
J gene: TRBJ2-5
D gene: -
CDR3 DNA: TGCGCCAGCAGCTTGGGAGGGGCCGAAGAGACCCAGTACTTC
CDR3 protein: CASSLGGAEETQYF

V gene: TRBV28
clone size: few
J gene: TRBJ1-1
D gene: -
CDR3 DNA: TGTGCCAGCAGTTTTAGGACTGACCTCCCTGAAGCTTTCTTT
CDR3 protein: CASSFRTDLPEAFF

V gene: TRBV27
clone size: many
J gene: TRBJ2-7
D gene: -
CDR3 DNA: TGTGCCAGCAGCTTCGGCACCTCCTACGAGCAGTACTTC
CDR3 protein: CASSFGTSYEQYF

V gene: TRBV19
clone size: few
J gene: TRBJ1-5
D gene: -
CDR3 DNA: TGTGCCAGTAGTTTCAACAGGGACCAGCCCCAGCATTTT
CDR3 protein: CASSFNRDQPQHF

V gene: TRBV5-6
clone size: -
J gene: TRBJ2-7
D gene: -
CDR3 DNA: TGTGCCAGCAGCTTCGGCGAATACTACGAGCAGTACTTC
CDR3 protein: CASSFGEYYEQYF